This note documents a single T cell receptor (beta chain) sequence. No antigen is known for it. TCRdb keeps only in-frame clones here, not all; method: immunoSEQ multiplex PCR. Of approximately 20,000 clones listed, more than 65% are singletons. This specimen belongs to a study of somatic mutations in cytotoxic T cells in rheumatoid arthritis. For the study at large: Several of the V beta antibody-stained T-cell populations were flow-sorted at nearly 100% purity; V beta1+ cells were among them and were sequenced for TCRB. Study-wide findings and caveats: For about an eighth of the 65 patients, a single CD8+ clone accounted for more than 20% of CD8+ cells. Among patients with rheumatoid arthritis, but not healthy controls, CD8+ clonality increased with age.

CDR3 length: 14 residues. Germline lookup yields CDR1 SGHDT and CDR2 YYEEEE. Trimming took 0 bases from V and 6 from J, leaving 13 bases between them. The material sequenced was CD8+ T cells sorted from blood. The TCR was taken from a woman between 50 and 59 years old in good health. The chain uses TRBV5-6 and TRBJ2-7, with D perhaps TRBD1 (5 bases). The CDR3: CASSLDIQGPEQYF. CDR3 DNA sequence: TGTGCCAGCAGCTTGGATATCCAGGGTCCCGAGCAGTACTTC.